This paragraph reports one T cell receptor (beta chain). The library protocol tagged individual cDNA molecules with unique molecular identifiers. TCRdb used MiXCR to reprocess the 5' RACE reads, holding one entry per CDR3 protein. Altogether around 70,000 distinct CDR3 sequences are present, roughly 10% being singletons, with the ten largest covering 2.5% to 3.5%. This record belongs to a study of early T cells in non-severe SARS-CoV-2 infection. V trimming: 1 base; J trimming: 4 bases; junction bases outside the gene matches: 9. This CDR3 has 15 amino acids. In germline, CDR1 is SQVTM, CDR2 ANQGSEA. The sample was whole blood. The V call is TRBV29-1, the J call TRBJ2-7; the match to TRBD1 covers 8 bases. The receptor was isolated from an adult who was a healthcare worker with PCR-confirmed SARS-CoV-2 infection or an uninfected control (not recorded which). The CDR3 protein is CSVEGQGALSYEQYF. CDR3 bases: TGCAGCGTTGAAGGTCAGGGGGCCCTTTCGTACGAGCAGTACTTC.